This entry lists 19 T cell receptor beta chains sequenced from one sample in a study of CD8 T cells in Susac syndrome (dated 2019 in TCRdb). Receptor amplification or capture employed the immunoSEQ multiplex PCR assay. RNA was extracted using the RNeasy kit, and roughly 0.5 to 1 microgram was reverse transcribed with random hexamers. TCRdb took the public reads, trimmed them with fastp at Q25, ran MiXCR for clone calling and kept in-frame beta chains. CDR3 protein duplicates are merged, each entry listing the most common genes and DNA. Present in this sample are 300,000 or so distinct CDR3 sequences, approximately 90% of which were seen just once. Jointly, the top ten make up approximately 0.065% of the sample. Input material: CD4+ T cells from PBMCs. These receptor sequences come from a human donor with multiple sclerosis.

This chain links TRBV4-3 with TRBJ2-2; the D gene is possibly TRBD1 (6 bases). Germline loops: CDR1 LGHNA, CDR2 YSLEER. The ends were cut back, 3 bases at V and 1 base at J, with 15 bases in the middle. This CDR3 has 17 amino acids. CDR3 loop: CASSQATGPENTGELFF. DNA for the CDR3: TGCGCCAGCAGCCAGGCTACAGGGCCTGAGAACACCGGGGAGCTGTTTTTT.

The V and J genes are TRBV5-4 and TRBJ1-2; D is possibly TRBD1 (5 bases). The CDR3 is made up of 13 amino acids. Trimming took off 5 bases at V and 5 bases at J, with 13 bases between the two ends. Per the germline V gene, CDR1 is SGHNT and CDR2 is YYREEE (reference sequence). The CDR3 sequence: CASRKGVGYGYTF. The DNA of the CDR3 is TGTGCCAGCAGAAAAGGGGTCGGTTATGGCTACACCTTC.

As DNA, the CDR3 is TGTGCCAGCAGCTTGGAGGGGGCGACGAGCACAGATACGCAGTATTTT. It specifies CASSLEGATSTDTQYF. This chain links TRBV5-6 with TRBJ2-3; 7 bases are a match to TRBD1. This CDR3 region has 16 residues. Per the germline V gene, CDR1 is SGHDT and CDR2 is YYEEEE. Unmatched junction bases numbered 4, after V lost 0 bases and J lost 0 bases.

The rearrangement links TRBV12-3 or TRBV12-4 to TRBJ2-7; 10 bases match TRBD2. The CDR3 is 13 residues long. V lost 6 bases, J lost 12 bases, and 11 bases stayed unmatched. CDR3 sequence: CASRASGRDLRYF. The CDR3 DNA is TGTGCCAGCAGGGCTAGCGGGAGAGATCTGCGGTACTTC.

V gene TRBV7-2 combines with J gene TRBJ2-3; D might be TRBD2 (6 bases). V lost 3 bases, J lost 3 bases, and 19 bases lay in between. In germline, CDR1 is SGHTA, CDR2 FQGNSA. The CDR3 totals 17 residues. The chain's CDR3 is CASSFLPAGTDTDTQYF. In nucleotides, the CDR3 is TGTGCCAGCAGCTTCCTCCCTGCCGGGACTGATACAGATACGCAGTATTTT.

In nucleotides, the CDR3 is TGTGCCAGCAGTATAGACAGGGGAATATACGAGCGGCAGTACTTC. Protein product: CASSIDRGIYERQYF. The V call is TRBV6-2 or TRBV6-3, the J call TRBJ2-7; 8 positions match TRBD1. Germline V gene sequence: CDR1 MNHEY, CDR2 SVGEGT. The CDR3 totals 15 residues. Trimming at V came to 5 bases and at J to 9 bases, leaving 15 bases not matched to a gene.

V is TRBV12-3 or TRBV12-4 and J is TRBJ2-1; D call uncertain. The CDR3 is 11 residues long. Trimming took 7 bases from V and 7 from J, leaving 8 bases between them. The CDR3 reads CASKFGNEQFF. The CDR3 DNA reads TGTGCCAGCAAGTTCGGGAATGAGCAGTTCTTC.

The rearrangement links TRBV25-1 to TRBJ2-5; D remains unclear. The CDR3 covers 14 residues. Trimming left V 3 bases short and J 5 bases short, with 13 bases between. Germline CDR1 reads MGHDK; CDR2 reads SYGVNS. Here the CDR3 DNA reads TGTGCCAGCAGTGATATTGGGCTCACGGAGACCCAGTACTTC. Translation: CASSDIGLTETQYF.

The chain uses TRBV30 and TRBJ1-3; D is ambiguous. V lost 4 bases and J lost 4, with 11 bases in between. Germline V CDR1 and CDR2: GTSNPN, SVGIG (reference sequence). The CDR3 extends over 13 amino acids. The CDR3 region is CAWNLGSGNTIYF. The CDR3 DNA is TGTGCCTGGAACCTGGGGTCCGGAAACACCATATATTTT.

The chain recombines TRBV20-1 with TRBJ2-1, with D possibly being TRBD1 (5 bases). Germline lookup yields CDR1 DFQATT and CDR2 SNEGSKA (reference sequence). Trimming shortened V by 4 bases and J by 9 bases, and 19 bases separated the two germline ends. CDR3 length: 14 residues. The CDR3 reads CSATRAGYPIEQFF. The CDR3, as DNA: TGCAGTGCTACTAGGGCAGGGTATCCAATTGAGCAGTTCTTC.

The sample holds one count of this clonotype. V usage is TRBV20-1 and J usage is TRBJ2-5; 8 bases fit TRBD1. Germline trimming cut 1 base from V and 2 bases from J; bases unmatched to any gene: 9. CDR1 and CDR2 (germline): DFQATT, SNEGSKA (reference sequence). The CDR3 has 16 amino acids. The CDR3 DNA is TGCAGTGCTAGAGGCCGCCGGGACAGGCAGCAAGAGACCCAGTACTTC. It codes for CSARGRRDRQQETQYF.

This sequence joins TRBV14 and TRBJ1-1; TRBD1 matches 7 bases. V was pared by 3 bases and J by 5 bases, with 3 bases of the junction left unmatched. This CDR3 comprises 13 residues. CDR1 SGHDN and CDR2 FVKESK come from the germline V gene. The CDR3 region is CASSQYRGTEAFF. The CDR3 nucleotides read TGTGCCAGCAGCCAGTACAGGGGAACTGAAGCTTTCTTT.

This sequence joins TRBV20-1 and TRBJ1-1; D is unresolved. CDR3 length: 15 residues. The germline V gene encodes CDR1 DFQATT and CDR2 SNEGSKA (reference sequence). Trimming shortened V by 4 bases and J by 3 bases, and 18 bases separated the two germline ends. This CDR3 is CSAMTLRRYDTEAFF. The CDR3 region has the DNA TGCAGTGCTATGACTCTAAGGCGATACGACACTGAAGCTTTCTTT.

The chain joins TRBV18 to TRBJ2-5; D call uncertain. Germline CDR1 and CDR2: KGHSH and LQKENI. V shed 2 bases and J shed 11 bases, with 15 bases lying between them. This CDR3 has 13 residues. CDR3 protein: CASSPTPLGFQYF. Written as DNA, the CDR3 is TGTGCCAGCTCACCAACCCCTCTAGGTTTTCAGTACTTC.

V usage is TRBV6-5 and J usage is TRBJ2-1; 16 positions agree with TRBD2. V was pared by 4 bases and J by 9 bases, with 6 bases of the junction left unmatched. Looked up from germline, CDR1 is MNHEY and CDR2 is SVGAGI. There are 16 residues in the CDR3. The CDR3 coding sequence is TGTGCCAGCAGTTCCGGGACTAGCGGGAGGGCGACTGAGCAGTTCTTC. Protein sequence: CASSSGTSGRATEQFF.

The chain employs TRBV20-1 and TRBJ2-3; tentative D call: TRBD2 (5 bases). V lost 5 bases and J 5 bases, leaving 8 bases between the germline ends. This CDR3 is 11 amino acids long. Per the germline V gene, CDR1 is DFQATT and CDR2 is SNEGSKA (reference sequence). DNA for the CDR3: TGCAGTGCTTGGACTTTAGATACGCAGTATTTT. It codes for CSAWTLDTQYF.

V and J are TRBV7-2 and TRBJ2-5, with a possible D match to TRBD2 (7 bases). Trimming removed 8 bases at V and 2 bases at J, with 12 bases between. There are 13 residues in the CDR3. Looked up from germline, CDR1 is SGHTA and CDR2 is FQGNSA. CDR3 coding DNA: TGTGCCAGCGGCGGGGGCCCACAAGAGACCCAGTACTTC. Amino acid sequence: CASGGGPQETQYF. The full variable domain, with the rest looked up from reference TRBV7-2 and TRBJ2-5, is GAGVSQSPSNKVTEKGKDVELRCDPISGHTALYWYRQSLGQGLEFLIYFQGNSAPDKSGLPSDRFSAERTGGSVSTLTIQRTQQEDSAVYLCASGGGPQETQYFGPGTRLLVL.

The chain has TRBV10-2 and TRBJ2-1, with D uncertain. The germline gives CDR1 WSHSY, CDR2 SAAADI. The CDR3 runs to 14 residues. V shed 6 bases and J shed 5 bases, with 14 bases lying between them. CDR3 amino acids: CASSGHVKDNEQFF. DNA for the CDR3: TGCGCCAGCAGCGGCCATGTGAAGGACAATGAGCAGTTCTTC.

The chain employs TRBV5-4 and TRBJ2-1; 7 bases are a match to TRBD2. This CDR3 region has 15 residues. The germline CDR1 and CDR2 sequences are SGHNT and YYREEE (reference sequence). The J segment lost 4 bases and the V segment lost 4 bases, leaving 8 bases of the junction unmatched. CDR3 in DNA: TGTGCCAGCAGCGCCGGGACTACAAAATACAATGAGCAGTTCTTC. It yields the protein CASSAGTTKYNEQFF.